This T cell receptor beta chain derives from a study of T cell repertoires in ileal Crohn's disease. For the study at large: At surgery, more than 30% of patients smoked, with median disease duration 7.9 years.

The CDR3 length is 16 residues. Trimming cost V 1 base and J 4 bases, with 13 bases left between them. Germline V CDR1 and CDR2: SGHTA, FQGNSA. The data were produced by immunoSEQ multiplex PCR, yet TCRdb's version contains in-frame clones alone and is incomplete. The repertoire holds some 30,000 clones, with about 81% as singletons. The clonotype was recovered from an adult with Crohn's disease. The chain is built from TRBV7-2 and TRBJ2-2; possibly TRBD1 for D (5 bases). Sequenced sample: ileal tissue. The CDR3 DNA sequence: TGTGCCAGCAGCTTAGAATCGTGGGGCGTCACCGGGGAGCTGTTTTTT. Its translation: CASSLESWGVTGELFF.